The rows below give T cell receptor beta chains drawn from one sample of a study of molecular identifiers for immune sequencing clone quantification. Via MiXCR, TCRdb re-called the PCR reads, giving one row per CDR3 protein. Here the sample spans approximately 550,000 distinct CDR3 sequences, roughly 24% being singletons. Input material: naive CD8+ T cells from blood, with Jurkat cell RNA spiked in. Every receptor here comes from a human donor in good health. Some libraries in this study had Jurkat cell RNA spiked in. The CDR3 runs from the conserved cysteine through the conserved F or W. Fields, in order: J gene, V gene, D gene, clone size, CDR3 protein, CDR3 DNA. A D gene is named only where the DNA matches it firmly. Clone sizes are given selectively: once, few, many, or a class where the clone is expanded.

TRBJ2-7 | TRBV5-4 | NA | few | CASSFFAGSSYEQYF | TGTGCCAGCAGCTTTTTCGCGGGGAGCTCCTACGAGCAGTACTTC
TRBJ2-3 | TRBV7-2 | TRBD2 | few | CASGISGSLTDTRYF | TGTGCCAGCGGCATCAGCGGGAGTTTAACAGATACGCGGTATTTT
TRBJ2-7 | TRBV20-1 | TRBD2 | NA | CSARGTTPYEQYF | TGCAGTGCTAGGGGGACTACTCCCTACGAGCAGTACTTC
TRBJ2-5 | TRBV28 | TRBD2 | NA | CASSLLSGPQETQYF | TGTGCCAGCAGCCTACTTAGCGGGCCGCAAGAGACCCAGTACTTC
TRBJ2-7 | TRBV13 | TRBD1 | NA | CASSSRDRPSYEQYF | TGTGCCAGCAGCTCCCGGGACAGGCCTTCCTACGAGCAGTACTTC
TRBJ1-1 | TRBV6-2/TRBV6-3 | NA | few | CASSLGAGSPNTEAFF | TGTGCCAGCAGCTTGGGGGCCGGGTCCCCGAACACTGAAGCTTTCTTT
TRBJ2-1 | TRBV30 | NA | NA | CAWSWSGESDEQFF | TGTGCCTGGAGTTGGTCGGGTGAAAGCGATGAGCAGTTCTTC
TRBJ2-3 | TRBV9 | TRBD1 | NA | CASSAQGAIVADTQYF | TGTGCCAGCAGCGCCCAGGGGGCGATAGTTGCAGATACGCAGTATTTT
TRBJ1-3 | TRBV20-1 | TRBD1 | few | CSAVSGTDTHVPGNTIYF | TGCAGTGCAGTAAGCGGGACAGACACACATGTCCCTGGAAACACCATATATTTT
TRBJ1-2 | TRBV2 | NA | many | CASRDSRTDNYGYTF | TGTGCCAGCAGGGACAGTCGGACAGATAACTATGGCTACACCTTC
TRBJ2-6 | TRBV12-3/TRBV12-4 | TRBD1 | NA | CASSGHRGSLSSGANVLTF | TGTGCCAGCAGTGGTCACAGGGGCTCCTTATCTTCTGGGGCCAACGTCCTGACTTTC
TRBJ1-1 | TRBV20-1 | TRBD1 | many | CSARDRGLLNTEAFF | TGCAGTGCCCGGGACAGGGGGCTTCTGAACACTGAAGCTTTCTTT
TRBJ2-3 | TRBV12-3/TRBV12-4 | NA | many | CASSLAGLGDTQYF | TGTGCCAGCAGTTTAGCGGGACTGGGGGATACGCAGTATTTT
TRBJ2-2 | TRBV6-2/TRBV6-3 | NA | NA | CASSYFGQDPTGELFF | TGTGCCAGCAGTTACTTTGGGCAGGACCCCACCGGGGAGCTGTTTTTT
TRBJ1-2 | TRBV7-9 | NA | NA | CASSPRSGEGPYGYTF | TGTGCCAGCAGTCCAAGGTCCGGAGAGGGCCCCTATGGCTACACCTTC
TRBJ1-6 | TRBV9 | TRBD1 | NA | CASSVEDRGWSPLHF | TGTGCCAGCAGCGTAGAGGACAGGGGGTGGTCACCCCTCCACTTT
TRBJ1-1 | TRBV20-1 | NA | NA | CSARDPLGGEYTEAFF | TGCAGTGCTAGAGATCCGCTCGGGGGTGAGTACACTGAAGCTTTCTTT
TRBJ1-5 | TRBV5-6 | NA | few | CASSLEGVYNQPQHF | TGTGCCAGCAGCTTGGAGGGGGTCTACAATCAGCCCCAGCATTTT
TRBJ2-7 | TRBV9 | TRBD2 | NA | CASSVGREATYEQYF | TGTGCCAGCAGCGTAGGGCGGGAGGCCACCTACGAGCAGTACTTC
TRBJ1-5 | TRBV2 | TRBD1 | few | CASRIQGQQPQHF | TGTGCCAGCAGGATACAGGGGCAACAGCCCCAGCATTTT
TRBJ2-7 | TRBV5-1 | NA | many | CASSLADDYEQYF | TGCGCCAGCAGCTTGGCCGACGACTACGAGCAGTACTTC
TRBJ2-3 | TRBV6-6 | TRBD2 | NA | CASSFGGNQPQYF | TGTGCCAGCTCCTTCGGGGGGAATCAGCCCCAGTATTTT
TRBJ1-2 | TRBV13 | TRBD1 | NA | CASSLDRGTGTVNGYGYTF | TGTGCCAGCAGCTTAGATCGTGGGACAGGGACGGTAAACGGGTATGGCTACACCTTC
TRBJ2-7 | TRBV6-2/TRBV6-3 | NA | NA | CASSSLILSYEQYF | TGTGCCAGCAGTAGCTTAATCCTCTCCTACGAGCAGTACTTC
TRBJ2-7 | TRBV24-1 | NA | NA | CAPKPGEQYF | TGTGCCCCGAAGCCGGGCGAGCAGTACTTC
TRBJ1-3 | TRBV6-6 | NA | few | CASSNTAGGLGNTIYF | TGTGCCAGCAGCAATACGGCGGGGGGCCTAGGAAACACCATATATTTT
TRBJ2-2 | TRBV29-1 | NA | NA | CSVEGSDTGELFF | TGCAGCGTTGAAGGGTCTGATACCGGGGAGCTGTTTTTT
TRBJ2-2 | TRBV4-2 | NA | many | CASSQEPGITGELFF | TGTGCCAGCAGCCAAGAACCAGGAATAACCGGGGAGCTGTTTTTT
TRBJ2-3 | TRBV2 | NA | many | CARDRDNNTDTQYF | TGTGCCAGGGACCGGGACAATAACACAGATACGCAGTATTTT
TRBJ2-7 | TRBV7-9 | TRBD1 | few | CASSSSTGLRSYEQYF | TGTGCCAGCAGCTCCTCGACAGGGTTAAGATCCTACGAGCAGTACTTC
TRBJ2-7 | TRBV2 | NA | many | CASSESSYYEQYF | TGTGCCAGCAGTGAATCCAGCTACTACGAGCAGTACTTC
TRBJ2-1 | TRBV27 | NA | once | CASSDGSPNNEQFF | TGTGCCAGCAGCGACGGGAGTCCCAACAATGAGCAGTTCTTC
TRBJ1-1 | TRBV7-9 | NA | NA | CASSPELGDLAEAFF | TGTGCCAGCAGCCCGGAACTGGGGGACTTGGCTGAAGCTTTCTTT
TRBJ2-1 | TRBV5-3 | TRBD1 | NA | CASSVDRDPYNEQFF | TGTGCCAGCAGCGTGGACAGGGACCCCTACAATGAGCAGTTCTTC
TRBJ2-7 | TRBV7-2 | NA | many | CASSLDRTYEQYF | TGTGCCAGCAGCCTCGACAGGACCTACGAGCAGTACTTC
TRBJ2-7 | TRBV2 | NA | NA | CASSDAVLSYEQYF | TGTGCCAGCAGTGATGCGGTCCTCTCCTACGAGCAGTACTTC
TRBJ1-4 | TRBV12-3/TRBV12-4 | NA | many | CASSPHFGGFVEKLFF | TGTGCCAGCAGTCCACACTTTGGGGGGTTCGTTGAAAAACTGTTTTTT
TRBJ2-7 | TRBV20-1 | TRBD1 | many | CSAPHGTGVHYEQYF | TGCAGTGCTCCCCACGGGACAGGGGTTCACTACGAGCAGTACTTC
TRBJ2-1 | TRBV9 | TRBD2 | NA | CASSPPLGLAAIWVSYNEQFF | TGTGCCAGCAGCCCCCCCCTGGGACTAGCGGCGATTTGGGTTTCCTACAATGAGCAGTTCTTC
TRBJ1-1 | TRBV20-1 | TRBD1 | NA | CSARDREAFF | TGCAGTGCCAGGGACAGGGAAGCTTTCTTT
TRBJ2-7 | TRBV7-6 | NA | NA | CASSLGFGPSYEQYF | TGTGCCAGCAGCTTAGGATTTGGGCCGTCCTACGAGCAGTACTTC
TRBJ2-1 | TRBV4-3 | NA | NA | CASSQDKVGQPHNEQFF | TGCGCCAGCAGCCAAGATAAGGTCGGACAGCCCCACAATGAGCAGTTCTTC
TRBJ2-7 | TRBV20-1 | TRBD2 | few | CSAPGLNDEQYF | TGCAGTGCCCCGGGACTAAACGACGAGCAGTACTTC
TRBJ2-5 | TRBV7-9 | NA | NA | CASSLGLTGKETQYF | TGTGCCAGCAGCTTAGGCCTGACAGGCAAAGAGACCCAGTACTTC
TRBJ2-1 | TRBV12-3/TRBV12-4 | TRBD1 | few | CASSDRGTNSYNEQFF | TGTGCCAGCAGTGACAGGGGCACGAATTCCTACAATGAGCAGTTCTTC
TRBJ2-7 | TRBV7-9 | NA | few | CASSLWESYEQYF | TGTGCCAGCAGCCTGTGGGAGTCCTACGAGCAGTACTTC
TRBJ2-3 | TRBV7-2 | NA | many | CASTFGPRLDRTDTQYF | TGTGCCAGCACATTTGGGCCTCGCCTTGATCGCACAGATACGCAGTATTTT